These 5 T cell receptor beta chains were sequenced from one sample in a study of a mutant IDH1 vaccine in newly diagnosed glioma. For these TCRs, the target antigens are not known. The time point was: week 23, last vaccination. Topical imiquimod was applied with each vaccine dose, which held 300 ug of mutant IDH1 20-mer peptide. Sequenced by immunoSEQ multiplex PCR; TCRdb stores in-frame clones only, minus some. The data show about 81,000 clones, 70% to 90% seen once. The sample in question was PBMCs, obtained from a glioma patient whose treatment included an IDH1 peptide vaccine. Receptors originate from a man aged 25 to 40 with glioma. Some clones in this sample may be carry-over from other donors' samples.

The chain is built from TRBV5-4 and TRBJ2-3; D gene ambiguous. The germline V and J ends were trimmed by 0 bases and 2 bases, with 13 bases remaining between them. The CDR3 spans 16 residues. Germline CDR1 is SGHNT and CDR2 is YYREEE (reference sequence). The CDR3 region is CASSLEGWQATDTQYF. For the CDR3, the DNA is TGTGCCAGCAGCTTGGAGGGCTGGCAGGCCACAGATACGCAGTATTTT.

This sequence joins TRBV10-3 and TRBJ2-1; 11 nucleotides match TRBD2. CDR3 length: 15 residues. Trimming removed 7 bases from V and 6 bases from J; junction bases left unmatched: 8. Germline CDR1 and CDR2: ENHRY and SYGVKD. The CDR3 coding sequence is TGTGCCATCAAGGTACTAGCGGGGGACGGCAATGAGCAGTTCTTC. This sequence encodes CAIKVLAGDGNEQFF.

The chain is built from TRBV4-1 and TRBJ2-5, with TRBD1 as a possible D gene (7 bases). CDR3 length: 15 residues. V was clipped by 1 base and J by 5 bases, with 14 bases between them. Germline CDR1 reads MGHRA; CDR2 reads YSYEKL. The CDR3 spells CASSQAPAGGETQYF. CDR3 nucleotide sequence: TGCGCCAGCAGCCAAGCTCCGGCAGGGGGGGAGACCCAGTACTTC.

This chain uses TRBV10-3 with TRBJ1-3; no firm D call. The CDR3 length is 15 residues. V was shortened by 0 bases and J by 4 bases, with 10 bases between the two germline ends. CDR1 is ENHRY, CDR2 SYGVKD, per germline. The DNA for the CDR3 is TGTGCCATCAGTGAGTCCGAGGTGTGGGGAAACACCATATATTTT. Protein sequence: CAISESEVWGNTIYF.

The chain combines TRBV27 with TRBJ2-7; 7 nucleotides agree with TRBD1. CDR3 length: 16 amino acids. J was trimmed by 4 bases and V by 0 bases; bases with no gene match: 9. CDR1 MNHEY and CDR2 SMNVEV come from the germline V gene (reference sequence). The CDR3 is CASSLSPGTAFYEQYF. The DNA for the CDR3 is TGTGCCAGCAGTTTATCCCCCGGGACAGCCTTTTACGAGCAGTACTTC.